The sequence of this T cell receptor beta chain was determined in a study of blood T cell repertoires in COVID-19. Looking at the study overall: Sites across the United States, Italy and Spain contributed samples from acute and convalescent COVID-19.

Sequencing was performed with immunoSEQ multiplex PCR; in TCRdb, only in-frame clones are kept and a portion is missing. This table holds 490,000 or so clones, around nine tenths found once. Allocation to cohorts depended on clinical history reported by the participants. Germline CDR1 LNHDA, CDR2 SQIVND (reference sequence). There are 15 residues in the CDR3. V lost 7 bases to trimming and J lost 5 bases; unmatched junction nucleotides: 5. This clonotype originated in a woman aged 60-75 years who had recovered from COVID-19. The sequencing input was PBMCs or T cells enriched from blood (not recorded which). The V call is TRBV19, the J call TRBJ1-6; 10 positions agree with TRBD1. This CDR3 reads CASMDRGTNNSPLHF. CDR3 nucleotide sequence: TGTGCCAGTATGGACAGGGGGACCAATAATTCACCCCTCCACTTT.